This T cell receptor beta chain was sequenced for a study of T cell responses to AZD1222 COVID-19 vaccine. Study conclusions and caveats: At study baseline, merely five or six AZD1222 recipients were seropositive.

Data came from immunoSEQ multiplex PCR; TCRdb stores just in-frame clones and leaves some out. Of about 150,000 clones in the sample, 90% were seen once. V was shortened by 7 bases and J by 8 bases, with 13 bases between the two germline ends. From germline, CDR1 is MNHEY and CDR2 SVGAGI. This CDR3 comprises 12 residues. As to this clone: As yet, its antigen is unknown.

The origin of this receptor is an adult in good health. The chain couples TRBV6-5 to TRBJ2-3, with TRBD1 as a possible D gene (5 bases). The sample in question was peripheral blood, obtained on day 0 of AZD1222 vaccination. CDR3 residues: CASNRQLGTQYF. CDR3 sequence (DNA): TGTGCCAGCAACCGACAGCTCGGTACGCAGTATTTT.